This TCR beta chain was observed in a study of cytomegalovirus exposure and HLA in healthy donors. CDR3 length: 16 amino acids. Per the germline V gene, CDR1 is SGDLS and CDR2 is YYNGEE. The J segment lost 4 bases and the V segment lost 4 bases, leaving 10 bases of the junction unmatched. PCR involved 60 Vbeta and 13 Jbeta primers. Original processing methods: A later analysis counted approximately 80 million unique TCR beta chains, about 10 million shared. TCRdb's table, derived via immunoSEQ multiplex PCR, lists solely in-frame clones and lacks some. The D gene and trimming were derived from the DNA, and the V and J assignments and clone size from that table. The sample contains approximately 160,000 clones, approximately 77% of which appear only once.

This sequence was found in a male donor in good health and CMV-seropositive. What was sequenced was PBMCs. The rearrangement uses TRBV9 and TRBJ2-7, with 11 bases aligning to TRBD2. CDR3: CASSSGASGGPYEQYF. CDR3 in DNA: TGTGCCAGCAGCTCAGGGGCTAGCGGGGGGCCTTACGAGCAGTACTTC.